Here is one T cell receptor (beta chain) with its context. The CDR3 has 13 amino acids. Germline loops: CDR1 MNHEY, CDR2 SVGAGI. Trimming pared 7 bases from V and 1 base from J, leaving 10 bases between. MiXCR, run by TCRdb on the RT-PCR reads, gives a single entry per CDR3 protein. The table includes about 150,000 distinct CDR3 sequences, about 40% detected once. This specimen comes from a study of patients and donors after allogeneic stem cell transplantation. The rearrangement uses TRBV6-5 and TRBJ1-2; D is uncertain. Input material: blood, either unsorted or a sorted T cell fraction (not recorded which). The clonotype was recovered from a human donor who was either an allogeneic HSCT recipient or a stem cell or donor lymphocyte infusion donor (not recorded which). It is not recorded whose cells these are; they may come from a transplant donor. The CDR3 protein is CASTHGINYGYTF. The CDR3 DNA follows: TGTGCCAGCACCCACGGTATTAACTATGGCTACACCTTC.